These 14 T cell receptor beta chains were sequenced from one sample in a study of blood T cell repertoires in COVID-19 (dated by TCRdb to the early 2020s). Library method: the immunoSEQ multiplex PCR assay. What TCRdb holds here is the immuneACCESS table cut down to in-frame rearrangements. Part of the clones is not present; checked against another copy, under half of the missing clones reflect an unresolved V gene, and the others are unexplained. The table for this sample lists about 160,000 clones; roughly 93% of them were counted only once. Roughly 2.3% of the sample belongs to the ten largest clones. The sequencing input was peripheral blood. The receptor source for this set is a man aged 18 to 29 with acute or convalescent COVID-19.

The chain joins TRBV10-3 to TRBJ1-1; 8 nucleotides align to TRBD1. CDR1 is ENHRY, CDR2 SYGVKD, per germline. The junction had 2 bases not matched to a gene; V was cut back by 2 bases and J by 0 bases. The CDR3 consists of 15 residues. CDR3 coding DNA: TGTGCCATCAGTGAGGGGACAGGTATGAACACTGAAGCTTTCTTT. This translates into CAISEGTGMNTEAFF.

Here the CDR3 reads CASSWTPGTGDHFPYEQYF. The CDR3 DNA reads as TGTGCCAGCAGCTGGACGCCCGGGACAGGGGACCACTTCCCCTACGAGCAGTACTTC. The gene calls are TRBV5-8 and TRBJ2-7; 10 bases fit TRBD1. The CDR3 is 19 amino acids. V trimming: 3 bases; J trimming: 2 bases; junction bases outside the gene matches: 17. Germline values: CDR1 SGHTS, CDR2 YDEGEE.

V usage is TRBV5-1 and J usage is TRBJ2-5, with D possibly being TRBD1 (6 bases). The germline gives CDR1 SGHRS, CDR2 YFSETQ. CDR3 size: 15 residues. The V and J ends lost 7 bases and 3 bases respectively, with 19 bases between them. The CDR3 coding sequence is TGCGCCAGCGCAGTTACAGGGATAGAGGAAGAGACCCAGTACTTC. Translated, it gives CASAVTGIEEETQYF.

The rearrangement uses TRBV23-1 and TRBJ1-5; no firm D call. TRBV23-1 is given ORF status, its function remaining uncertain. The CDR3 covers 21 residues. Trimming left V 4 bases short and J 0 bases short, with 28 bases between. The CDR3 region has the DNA TGCGCCAGCAGTCGCCTACCGGGGTACCGAAAACGGAAAACTAGCAATCAGCCCCAGCATTTT. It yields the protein CASSRLPGYRKRKTSNQPQHF.

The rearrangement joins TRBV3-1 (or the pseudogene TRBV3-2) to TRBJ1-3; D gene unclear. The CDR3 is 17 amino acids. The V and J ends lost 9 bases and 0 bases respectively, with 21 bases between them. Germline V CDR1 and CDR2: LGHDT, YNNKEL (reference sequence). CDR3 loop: CASSTHERVGSGNTIYF. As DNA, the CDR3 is TGTGCCAGTTCCACTCACGAGCGGGTAGGCTCTGGAAACACCATATATTTT.

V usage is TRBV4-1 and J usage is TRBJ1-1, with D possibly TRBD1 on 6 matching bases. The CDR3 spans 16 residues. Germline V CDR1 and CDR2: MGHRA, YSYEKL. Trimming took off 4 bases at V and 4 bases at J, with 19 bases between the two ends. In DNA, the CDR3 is TGCGCCAGCAGCCGAAAACCGGGACAAGTAATCACTGAAGCTTTCTTT. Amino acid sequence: CASSRKPGQVITEAFF.

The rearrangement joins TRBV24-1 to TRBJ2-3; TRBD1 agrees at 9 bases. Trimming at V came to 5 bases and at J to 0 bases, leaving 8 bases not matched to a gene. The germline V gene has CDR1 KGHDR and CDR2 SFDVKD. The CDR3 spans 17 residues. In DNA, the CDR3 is TGTGCCACCAGTGCCCCTGCCGGGACAGGGAGCACAGATACGCAGTATTTT. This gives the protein CATSAPAGTGSTDTQYF.

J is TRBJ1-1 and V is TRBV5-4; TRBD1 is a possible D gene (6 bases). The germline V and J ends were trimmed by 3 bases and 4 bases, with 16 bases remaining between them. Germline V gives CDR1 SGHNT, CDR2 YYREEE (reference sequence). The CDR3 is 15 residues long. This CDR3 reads CASSSLGGGGTEAFF. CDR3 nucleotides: TGTGCCAGCAGCTCCCTAGGGGGGGGCGGCACTGAAGCTTTCTTT.

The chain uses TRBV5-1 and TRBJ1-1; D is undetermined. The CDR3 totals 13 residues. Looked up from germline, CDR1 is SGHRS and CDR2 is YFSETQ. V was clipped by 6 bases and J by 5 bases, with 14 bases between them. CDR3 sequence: CASIPTPGTEAFF. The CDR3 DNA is TGCGCCAGCATACCGACCCCGGGAACTGAAGCTTTCTTT.

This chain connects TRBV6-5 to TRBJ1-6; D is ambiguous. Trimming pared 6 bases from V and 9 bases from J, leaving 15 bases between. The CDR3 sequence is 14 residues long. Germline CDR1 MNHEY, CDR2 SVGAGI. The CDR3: CASSRVPFGSPLHF. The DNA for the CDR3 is TGTGCCAGCAGCCGGGTCCCTTTCGGTTCACCCCTCCACTTT.

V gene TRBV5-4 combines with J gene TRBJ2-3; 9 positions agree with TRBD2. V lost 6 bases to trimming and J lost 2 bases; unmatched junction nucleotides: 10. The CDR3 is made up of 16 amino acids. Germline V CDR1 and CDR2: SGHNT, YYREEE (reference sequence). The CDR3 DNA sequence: TGTGCCAGCACCCCTCGAAGCGGGGGGATCACAGATACGCAGTATTTT. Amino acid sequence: CASTPRSGGITDTQYF.

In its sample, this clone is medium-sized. CDR3 sequence: CASSGSSGQETQYF. CDR3 bases: TGTGCCAGCAGTGGGTCCAGCGGTCAAGAGACCCAGTACTTC. This chain uses TRBV2 with TRBJ2-5; D possibly corresponds to TRBD2 (5 bases). V shed 4 bases and J shed 2 bases, with 11 bases lying between them. Germline V lookup: CDR1 SNHLY, CDR2 FYNNEI. CDR3 length equals 14 residues.

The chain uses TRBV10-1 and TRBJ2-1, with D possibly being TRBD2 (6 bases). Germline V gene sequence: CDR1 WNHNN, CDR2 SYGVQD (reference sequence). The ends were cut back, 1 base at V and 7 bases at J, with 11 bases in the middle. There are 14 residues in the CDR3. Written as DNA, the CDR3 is TGCGCCAGCAGTGAGTTCCGGGACTCAAATGAGCAGTTCTTC. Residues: CASSEFRDSNEQFF.

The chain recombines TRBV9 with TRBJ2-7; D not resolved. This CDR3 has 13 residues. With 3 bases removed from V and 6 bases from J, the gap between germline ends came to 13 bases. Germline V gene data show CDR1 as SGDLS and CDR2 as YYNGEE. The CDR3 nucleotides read TGTGCCAGCAGCGCCGAGGCACACTCCGAGCAGTACTTC. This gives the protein CASSAEAHSEQYF.